The source of this T cell receptor beta chain is a study of shared clonotypes between healthy human individuals. The study, taken as a whole, reports: Tissue TCR repertoires likely differ from these blood-only repertoires. Depth of sequencing was expected to influence donor clonotype sharing.

Subsets obtained from CD4+ cells comprised CD45RA+ naive and CD45RA-negative memory cells. In the case of this clone: What it recognizes is unknown.

Deep-level settings were used for running the assay. This table comes from immunoSEQ multiplex PCR, and its TCRdb copy is limited to in-frame clones, with some not included. The profile shows 2 million to 2.5 million clones, 90% to 96% of them singletons. Germline trimming cut 3 bases from V and 8 bases from J; bases unmatched to any gene: 14. Germline CDR1 and CDR2: LNHDA and SQIVND (reference sequence). This CDR3 has 16 amino acids. The chain uses TRBV19 and TRBJ2-7; TRBD2 matches at 9 bases. The TCR comes from a man aged 18 to 29 in good health. The sequencing sample was made of naive CD4+ T cells sorted from blood. The subset denotes: CD45RA+ positively selected. In DNA, the CDR3 is TGTGCCAGTAGTATGTTGGGCGTAGCGGGAGTTGCCCAGCAGTACTTC. This gives the protein CASSMLGVAGVAQQYF. The full variable domain, in which reference TRBV19 and TRBJ2-7 provide the parts outside the CDR3, is DGGITQSPKYLFRKEGQNVTLSCEQNLNHDAMYWYRQDPGQGLRLIYYSQIVNDFQKGDIAEGYSVSREKKESFPLTVTSAQKNPTAFYLCASSMLGVAGVAQQYFGPGTRLTVT.